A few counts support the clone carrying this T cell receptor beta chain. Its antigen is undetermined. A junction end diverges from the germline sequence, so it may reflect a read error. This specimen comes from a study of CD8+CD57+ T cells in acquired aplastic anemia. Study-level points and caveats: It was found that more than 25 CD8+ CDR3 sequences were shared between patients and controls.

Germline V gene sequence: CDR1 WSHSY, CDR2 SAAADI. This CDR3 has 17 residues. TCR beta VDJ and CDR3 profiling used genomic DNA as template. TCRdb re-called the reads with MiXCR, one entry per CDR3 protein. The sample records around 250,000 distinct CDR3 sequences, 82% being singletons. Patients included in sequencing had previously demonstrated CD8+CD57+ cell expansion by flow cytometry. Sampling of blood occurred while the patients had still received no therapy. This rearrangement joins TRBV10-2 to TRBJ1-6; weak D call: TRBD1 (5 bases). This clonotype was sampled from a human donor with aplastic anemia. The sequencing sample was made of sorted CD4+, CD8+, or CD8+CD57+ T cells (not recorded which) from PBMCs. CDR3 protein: CASSRQTGRSYNSPLHF. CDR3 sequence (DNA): TGTGCCAGCAGCAGACAGACGGGACGCTCCTATAATTCACCCCTCCACTTT.